This record covers a single T cell receptor beta chain. Authors' methods: Nucleated cell counts were estimated from reference gene primer amplification. Sequenced by immunoSEQ multiplex PCR; TCRdb stores in-frame clones only, minus some. V and J calls and clone size are as listed in that table; D and trimming were resolved from the DNA. The data contain some 250,000 clones, about nine tenths of them singletons. The CDR3 extends over 16 amino acids. Germline values: CDR1 KGHSH, CDR2 LQKENI. V trimming: 3 bases; J trimming: 1 base; junction bases outside the gene matches: 3. This specimen comes from a study of blood T cell repertoires in COVID-19. At the level of the study: The origin of the acute and convalescent COVID-19 samples was the United States, Italy and Spain.

Material for sequencing was peripheral blood. The rearrangement links TRBV18 to TRBJ2-3; 11 positions agree with TRBD1. This clonotype was obtained from a woman aged 30 to 39 with COVID-19, enrolled during active disease. CDR3 bases: TGTGCCAGCTCACCGGGACAGGGGGGGCGCACAGATACGCAGTATTTT. This translates into CASSPGQGGRTDTQYF.